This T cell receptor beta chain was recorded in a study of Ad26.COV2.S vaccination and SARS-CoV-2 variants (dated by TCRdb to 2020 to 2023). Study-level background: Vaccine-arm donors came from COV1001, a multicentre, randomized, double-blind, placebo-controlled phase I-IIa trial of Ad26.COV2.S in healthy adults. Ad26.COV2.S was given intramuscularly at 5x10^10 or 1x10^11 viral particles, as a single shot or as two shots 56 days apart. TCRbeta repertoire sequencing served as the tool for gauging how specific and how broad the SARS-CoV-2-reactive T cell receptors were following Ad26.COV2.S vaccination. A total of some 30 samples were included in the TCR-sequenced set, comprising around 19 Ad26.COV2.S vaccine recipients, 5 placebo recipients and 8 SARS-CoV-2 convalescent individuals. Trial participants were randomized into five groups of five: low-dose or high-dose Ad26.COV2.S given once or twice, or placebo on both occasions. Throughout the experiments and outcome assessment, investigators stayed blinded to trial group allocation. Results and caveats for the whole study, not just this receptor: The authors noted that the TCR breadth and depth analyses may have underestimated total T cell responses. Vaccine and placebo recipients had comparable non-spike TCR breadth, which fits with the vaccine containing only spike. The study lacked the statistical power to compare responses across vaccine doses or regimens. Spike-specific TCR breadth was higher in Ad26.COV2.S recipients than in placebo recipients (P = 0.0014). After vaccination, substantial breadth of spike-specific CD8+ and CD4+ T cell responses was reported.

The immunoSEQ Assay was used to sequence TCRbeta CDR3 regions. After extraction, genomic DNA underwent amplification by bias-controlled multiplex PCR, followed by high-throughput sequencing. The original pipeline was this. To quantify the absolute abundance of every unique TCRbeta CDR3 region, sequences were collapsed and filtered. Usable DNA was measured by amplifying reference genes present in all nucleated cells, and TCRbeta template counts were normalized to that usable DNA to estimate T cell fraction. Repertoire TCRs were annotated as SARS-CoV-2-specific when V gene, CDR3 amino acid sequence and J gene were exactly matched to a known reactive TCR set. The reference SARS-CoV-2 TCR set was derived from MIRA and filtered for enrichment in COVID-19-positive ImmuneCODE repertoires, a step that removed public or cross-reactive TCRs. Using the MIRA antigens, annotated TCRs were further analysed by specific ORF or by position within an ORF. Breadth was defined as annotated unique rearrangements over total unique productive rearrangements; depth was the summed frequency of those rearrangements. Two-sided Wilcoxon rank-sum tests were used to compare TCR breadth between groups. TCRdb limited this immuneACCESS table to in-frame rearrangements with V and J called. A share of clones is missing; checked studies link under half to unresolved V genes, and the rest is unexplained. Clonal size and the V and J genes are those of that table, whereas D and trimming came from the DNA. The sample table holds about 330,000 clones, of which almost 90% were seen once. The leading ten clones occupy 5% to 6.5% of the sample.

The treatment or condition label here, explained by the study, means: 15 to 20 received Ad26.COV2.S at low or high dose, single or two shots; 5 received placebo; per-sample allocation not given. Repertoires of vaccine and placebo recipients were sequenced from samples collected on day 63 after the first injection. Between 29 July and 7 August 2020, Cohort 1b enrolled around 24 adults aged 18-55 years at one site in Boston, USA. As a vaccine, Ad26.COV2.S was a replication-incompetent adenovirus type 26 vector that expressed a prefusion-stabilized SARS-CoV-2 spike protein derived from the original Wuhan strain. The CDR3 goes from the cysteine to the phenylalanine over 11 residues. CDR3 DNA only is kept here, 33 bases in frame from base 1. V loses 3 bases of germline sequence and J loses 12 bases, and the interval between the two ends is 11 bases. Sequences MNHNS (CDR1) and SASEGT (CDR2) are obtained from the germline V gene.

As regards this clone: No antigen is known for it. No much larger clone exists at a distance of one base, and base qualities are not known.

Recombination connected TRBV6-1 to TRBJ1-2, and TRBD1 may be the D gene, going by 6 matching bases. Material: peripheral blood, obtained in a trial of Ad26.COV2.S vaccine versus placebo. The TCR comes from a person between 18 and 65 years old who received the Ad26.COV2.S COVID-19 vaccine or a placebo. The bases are TGTGCCAGCAGTGACGGGGGCAAGAACACCTTC. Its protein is CASSDGGKNTF.